This T cell receptor beta chain came from a study of CD8+ T cells in alopecia areata. In the study overall: Those patients who were treated received oral tofacitinib, which was given at 5 to 10 mg twice daily for moderate-to-severe alopecia areata.

With V trimmed by 3 bases and J by 7 bases, 11 bases remained unmatched. The CDR3 consists of 16 residues. Germline lookup yields CDR1 MDHEN and CDR2 SYDVKM. Broader study findings: Greater clonality was observed in lesional scalp samples, especially alopecia totalis/universalis, versus normal scalp.

The treatment was: oral pan-JAK inhibitor, 5-10 mg twice daily. Alopecia areata patients gave lesional scalp punch biopsies and peripheral blood samples. RNA extraction was followed by reverse transcription into cDNA, which acted as the sequencing template. Profiled with immunoSEQ multiplex PCR; TCRdb holds only in-frame clones, not every one. The sample has roughly 210,000 clones, less than 50% seen once. The table lists this clone with many counts. Its antigen remains unknown. The sequence came from a human donor with alopecia areata. The J gene is TRBJ1-5, the V gene TRBV28, with 8 bases fitting TRBD1. This specimen consisted of CD4+ T cells sorted from blood, obtained at approximately week 36, from a patient treated with tofacitinib. The CDR3 coding sequence is TGTGCCAGCAGTTTCCCGGTCGGACAGGGTAAGCAGCCCCAGCATTTT. Protein product: CASSFPVGQGKQPQHF.